A selection of T cell receptor beta chains follows, all from one sample in a study of T-cell memory formation after mild COVID-19. One entry per CDR3 protein, called by TCRdb with MiXCR from the 5' RACE reads. The sample lists about 350,000 distinct CDR3 sequences, approximately 15% occurring once. The sequenced sample consisted of PBMCs or a T cell subset sorted from them (not recorded which). The receptors come from a man between 18 and 35 years old who had mild COVID-19 (a few samples of this study predate the infection). Cell type and time point are not known. Both conserved end residues are trimmed from each CDR3. Fields, in order: CDR3 protein, V gene, J gene.

CDR3aa: ASSGGATMNTEAF
v_gene: TRBV9
j_gene: TRBJ1-1

CDR3aa: ASSLDPAEQY
v_gene: TRBV5-6
j_gene: TRBJ2-7

CDR3aa: ASSQEWSVASNQPQH
v_gene: TRBV4-3
j_gene: TRBJ1-5

CDR3aa: ASSRRSGLAVNEQF
v_gene: TRBV7-3
j_gene: TRBJ2-1

CDR3aa: ASRRDVYGYT
v_gene: TRBV12-2
j_gene: TRBJ1-2

CDR3aa: ASSYGTGLGEQY
v_gene: TRBV6-5
j_gene: TRBJ2-7

CDR3aa: ASSSGQANYGYT
v_gene: TRBV12-3/TRBV12-4
j_gene: TRBJ1-2

CDR3aa: SVTGQSYGYT
v_gene: TRBV20-1
j_gene: TRBJ1-2

CDR3aa: SADQIRAGVPNEQF
v_gene: TRBV20-1
j_gene: TRBJ2-1

CDR3aa: SSSTQQSPIYEQY
v_gene: TRBV7-9
j_gene: TRBJ2-7

CDR3aa: ASSPVGDSNQPQH
v_gene: TRBV28
j_gene: TRBJ1-5